Sequencing of this TCR beta chain was carried out in a study of OX40 agonist ivuxolimab in advanced cancers. Whole-study context: An agonistic anti-OX40 (CD134) antibody, ivuxolimab, was used to treat the patients. Study observations and caveats: At 0.1 to 3.0 mg/kg and by week 6, clonal expansion occurred in CD4+ and CD8+ blood T cells.

A note on this clone: No antigen is known for it.

The CDR3 sequence is 16 residues long. V lost 1 base and J 1 base, leaving 11 bases between the germline ends. CDR1 and CDR2 from the germline V gene are SGHAT and FQNNGV. Some clones are missing from TCRdb's copy, which holds only in-frame ones; the method was immunoSEQ multiplex PCR. The sample lists about 67,000 clones, more than 75% occurring once. The clonotype was recovered from an adult with an advanced solid tumor such as melanoma, head and neck, liver or kidney cancer. This chain uses TRBV11-2 with TRBJ1-5, with a tentative D call TRBD1 (5 bases). The material sequenced was CD4+ or CD8+ T cells sorted from blood, taken in a trial of the OX40 agonist ivuxolimab. The CDR3 is CASSLVAGASNQPQHF. CDR3 coding DNA: TGTGCCAGCAGCTTAGTAGCCGGGGCCAGCAATCAGCCCCAGCATTTT.